The rows below give T cell receptor beta chains drawn from one sample of a study of human T cells and chemical hapten exposure. TCRdb re-called the RACE reads with MiXCR, one entry per CDR3 protein. The sample lists some 110,000 distinct CDR3 sequences, around 35% seen once, with roughly 2.6% in the top ten. The sample here was whole blood, taken in connection with sensitization to the hapten diphenylcyclopropenone (DPC). All receptors derive from a man aged 35-49 years with alopecia areata. Some clones in this sample may be carry-over from other donors' samples. CDR3s include the opening cysteine and the closing phenylalanine or tryptophan. Fields, in order: CDR3 protein, CDR3 DNA, clone size, D gene, V gene, J gene. D genes are given only for firm matches. The listing skips clone size in some rows; elsewhere it reads once, few, many or a size class.

CDR3aa: CSAGQGRNDGYTF
CDR3nt: TGCAGCGCGGGACAGGGGCGTAACGATGGCTACACCTTC
abundance: few
d_gene: TRBD1
v_gene: TRBV29-1
j_gene: TRBJ1-2

CDR3aa: CASSLGTGPGNTIYF
CDR3nt: TGTGCCAGCAGCTTAGGGACAGGACCTGGAAACACCATATATTTT
abundance: NA
d_gene: TRBD1
v_gene: TRBV7-2
j_gene: TRBJ1-3

CDR3aa: CARSLLVVGANVLTF
CDR3nt: TGTGCCAGAAGCCTTTTGGTAGTCGGGGCCAACGTCCTGACTTTC
abundance: NA
d_gene: NA
v_gene: TRBV5-3
j_gene: TRBJ2-6

CDR3aa: CASSSRGEAGTYSYNEQFF
CDR3nt: TGTGCCAGCAGCTCTAGGGGGGAAGCCGGGACTTACTCCTACAATGAGCAGTTCTTC
abundance: few
d_gene: NA
v_gene: TRBV11-2
j_gene: TRBJ2-1

CDR3aa: CASSLGQGETQPQHF
CDR3nt: TGTGCCAGCAGCTTAGGACAGGGAGAGACCCAGCCCCAGCATTTT
abundance: NA
d_gene: TRBD1
v_gene: TRBV7-9
j_gene: TRBJ1-5

CDR3aa: CASRRVNTEAFF
CDR3nt: TGTGCCAGCCGCAGAGTAAACACTGAAGCTTTCTTT
abundance: NA
d_gene: NA
v_gene: TRBV6-2/TRBV6-3
j_gene: TRBJ1-1

CDR3aa: CSARSPGAGETQYF
CDR3nt: TGCAGTGCTAGATCCCCGGGAGCCGGGGAGACCCAGTACTTC
abundance: NA
d_gene: NA
v_gene: TRBV20-1
j_gene: TRBJ2-5

CDR3aa: CASSKVRGRVFTDTQYF
CDR3nt: TGTGCCAGCAGCAAAGTTAGGGGTCGGGTGTTCACAGATACGCAGTATTTT
abundance: NA
d_gene: NA
v_gene: TRBV21-1
j_gene: TRBJ2-3

CDR3aa: CASSVGQNTEAFF
CDR3nt: TGTGCCAGCAGCGTTGGACAGAACACTGAAGCTTTCTTT
abundance: few
d_gene: NA
v_gene: TRBV7-3
j_gene: TRBJ1-1

CDR3aa: CASSFHRENTEAFF
CDR3nt: TGTGCCAGCAGTTTTCACAGGGAGAACACTGAAGCTTTCTTT
abundance: once
d_gene: NA
v_gene: TRBV27
j_gene: TRBJ1-1

CDR3aa: CATSDPIGSTDTQYF
CDR3nt: TGTGCCACCAGTGACCCTATCGGATCCACAGATACGCAGTATTTT
abundance: few
d_gene: NA
v_gene: TRBV24-1
j_gene: TRBJ2-3

CDR3aa: CASRRGLAGENTQYF
CDR3nt: TGTGCCAGCAGGCGGGGACTAGCGGGAGAAAATACGCAGTATTTT
abundance: few
d_gene: TRBD2
v_gene: TRBV2
j_gene: TRBJ2-3

CDR3aa: CSATPGQGARYEQYF
CDR3nt: TGCAGTGCCACCCCGGGACAGGGGGCGAGGTACGAGCAGTACTTC
abundance: NA
d_gene: TRBD1
v_gene: TRBV20-1
j_gene: TRBJ2-7

CDR3aa: CAIGTATGNTIYF
CDR3nt: TGTGCCATCGGCACAGCGACTGGAAACACCATATATTTT
abundance: few
d_gene: NA
v_gene: TRBV10-3
j_gene: TRBJ1-3

CDR3aa: CASRTEAGGPHEQFF
CDR3nt: TGTGCCAGCAGAACCGAAGCGGGAGGGCCCCATGAGCAGTTCTTC
abundance: NA
d_gene: TRBD2
v_gene: TRBV7-9
j_gene: TRBJ2-1

CDR3aa: CSVDGTGKGSTDTQYF
CDR3nt: TGCAGCGTTGATGGGACAGGGAAGGGGAGCACAGATACGCAGTATTTT
abundance: few
d_gene: TRBD1
v_gene: TRBV29-1
j_gene: TRBJ2-3

CDR3aa: CASSWGGIDQPQHF
CDR3nt: TGTGCCAGCAGTTGGGGGGGCATTGATCAGCCCCAGCATTTT
abundance: NA
d_gene: NA
v_gene: TRBV12-3/TRBV12-4
j_gene: TRBJ1-5

CDR3aa: CATSDFHRTGVTGELFF
CDR3nt: TGTGCCACCAGTGATTTCCATAGGACAGGGGTCACCGGGGAGCTGTTTTTT
abundance: few
d_gene: TRBD1
v_gene: TRBV24-1
j_gene: TRBJ2-2

CDR3aa: CASTVQGGETQYF
CDR3nt: TGTGCCAGCACCGTGCAGGGGGGAGAGACCCAGTACTTC
abundance: few
d_gene: NA
v_gene: TRBV27
j_gene: TRBJ2-5

CDR3aa: CASSRRAVNEKLFF
CDR3nt: TGTGCCAGCAGCCGGAGGGCGGTTAATGAAAAACTGTTTTTT
abundance: NA
d_gene: NA
v_gene: TRBV3-1
j_gene: TRBJ1-4

CDR3aa: CSASADQPQHF
CDR3nt: TGCAGTGCTAGTGCGGATCAGCCCCAGCATTTT
abundance: NA
d_gene: NA
v_gene: TRBV20-1
j_gene: TRBJ1-5

CDR3aa: CASSLHPTGTGELFF
CDR3nt: TGTGCCAGCAGTTTACACCCCACGGGCACCGGGGAGCTGTTTTTT
abundance: few
d_gene: NA
v_gene: TRBV28
j_gene: TRBJ2-2

CDR3aa: CASSLRGTSTDTQYF
CDR3nt: TGCGCCAGCAGCTTGCGGGGCACTAGCACAGATACGCAGTATTTT
abundance: NA
d_gene: NA
v_gene: TRBV5-1
j_gene: TRBJ2-3

CDR3aa: CASSYSYTSWQGSNQPQHF
CDR3nt: TGTGCCAGCAGTTACTCGTACACTTCATGGCAGGGCAGCAATCAGCCCCAGCATTTT
abundance: once
d_gene: NA
v_gene: TRBV6-2/TRBV6-3
j_gene: TRBJ1-5

CDR3aa: CASSLSGLAGGLNIQYF
CDR3nt: TGTGCCAGCAGTTTATCCGGACTAGCGGGAGGTTTAAACATTCAGTACTTC
abundance: few
d_gene: TRBD2
v_gene: TRBV27
j_gene: TRBJ2-4

CDR3aa: CSARDPGTGYEQYF
CDR3nt: TGCAGTGCTAGGGACCCCGGGACAGGCTACGAGCAGTACTTC
abundance: few
d_gene: TRBD1
v_gene: TRBV20-1
j_gene: TRBJ2-7